The present T cell receptor beta chain was sequenced within a study of shared clonotypes between healthy human individuals. Study-wide background: Donors were a couple of women and a few men aged 18 to 49. The plates for each donor numbered three CD4 naive, three CD4 memory, two CD8 naive and one CD8 memory.

The naive CD8 subset, CD45RO-negative cells positively selected for CCR7, excluded terminally differentiated effector memory CD45RA+ cells. On sorted subsets, replicate PCRs used 200 to 250 ng DNA, or tens of thousands of T cell genomes. Per the study methods: ImmunoSEQ junction-only sequences lacked quality scores, so their filtering differed. Profiled with immunoSEQ multiplex PCR; TCRdb holds only in-frame clones, not every one. V, J and clone size reflect that table, while D and trimming were determined from the DNA. This table has a few million clones, 90% to 95% appearing once. Germline V gene lookup returns CDR1 LNHNV and CDR2 YYDKDF (reference sequence). The V gene end was trimmed by 5 bases and the J gene end by 3 bases; junction bases not matched to a gene: 10. This CDR3 spans 16 amino acids.

Sequencing input: naive CD8+ T cells from PBMCs. V gene TRBV15 combines with J gene TRBJ2-1; the match to TRBD2 covers 7 bases. The TCR originated in a man aged 18 to 29 in good health. Some clones in this sample may be carry-over from other donors' samples. The CDR3 loop is CATSGILAAFYNEQFF. Written as DNA, the CDR3 is TGTGCCACCAGCGGTATCCTAGCGGCCTTCTACAATGAGCAGTTCTTC.